The 2 T cell receptor beta chains reported below all come from one sample, sequenced in a study of T cell responses to AZD1222 COVID-19 vaccine. Clones were sequenced by immunoSEQ multiplex PCR, and TCRdb holds only the in-frame ones, with some missing. Of about 160,000 clones detected, around 94% appear once; the ten largest clones hold 5.1%. Sequencing used peripheral blood, obtained 28 days after the second AZD1222 dose. All receptors come from an adult who received the AZD1222 COVID-19 vaccine.

The CDR3 DNA follows: TGTGCCAGCAGCGCCGAGGGGGGGACAGGGACTAGCACAGATACGCAGTATTTT. This codes for CASSAEGGTGTSTDTQYF. V usage is TRBV9 and J usage is TRBJ2-3; 9 nucleotides match TRBD1. Trimming removed 3 bases from V and 0 bases from J; junction bases left unmatched: 11. Germline CDR1 and CDR2: SGDLS and YYNGEE. This CDR3 spans 18 amino acids.

V and J are TRBV2 and TRBJ1-1; a weak D match, TRBD1 (5 bases). CDR1 and CDR2 (germline): SNHLY, FYNNEI. The CDR3 spans 14 residues. Trimming removed 0 bases at V and 12 bases at J, with 17 bases between. CDR3 in DNA: TGTGCCAGCAGTGAAGCGCTTCGGGGCGGCACATCTTTCTTT. Its translation: CASSEALRGGTSFF.